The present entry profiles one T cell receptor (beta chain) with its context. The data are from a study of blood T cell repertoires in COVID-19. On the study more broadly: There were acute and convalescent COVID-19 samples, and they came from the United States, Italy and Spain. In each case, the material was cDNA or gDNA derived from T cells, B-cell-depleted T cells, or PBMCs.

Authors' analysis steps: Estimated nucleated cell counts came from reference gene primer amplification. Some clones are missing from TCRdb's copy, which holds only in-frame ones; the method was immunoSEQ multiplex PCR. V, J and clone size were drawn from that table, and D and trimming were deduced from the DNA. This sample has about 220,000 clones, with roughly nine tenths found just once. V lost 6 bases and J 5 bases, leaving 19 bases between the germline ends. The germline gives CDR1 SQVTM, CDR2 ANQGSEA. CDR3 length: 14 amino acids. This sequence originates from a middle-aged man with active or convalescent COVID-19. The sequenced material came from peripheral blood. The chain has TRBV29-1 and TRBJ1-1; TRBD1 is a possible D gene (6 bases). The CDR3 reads CSVEFRGLRTEAFF. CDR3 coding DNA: TGCAGCGTCGAATTTAGGGGGTTGAGAACTGAAGCTTTCTTT.